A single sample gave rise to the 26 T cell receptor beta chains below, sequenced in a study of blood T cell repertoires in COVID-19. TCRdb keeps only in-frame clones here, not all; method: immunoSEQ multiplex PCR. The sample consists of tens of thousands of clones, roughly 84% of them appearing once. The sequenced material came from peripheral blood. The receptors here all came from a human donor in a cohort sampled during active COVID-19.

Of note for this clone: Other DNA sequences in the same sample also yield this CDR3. The CDR3 region has the DNA TGCAGCGTTCGGCAGGGATCCAATTCACCCCTCCACTTT. Residues: CSVRQGSNSPLHF. The chain has TRBV29-1 and TRBJ1-6, with D possibly being TRBD1 (5 bases). Trimming shortened V by 5 bases and J by 7 bases, and 12 bases separated the two germline ends. The CDR3 length is 13 residues. Germline CDR1 and CDR2: SQVTM and ANQGSEA.

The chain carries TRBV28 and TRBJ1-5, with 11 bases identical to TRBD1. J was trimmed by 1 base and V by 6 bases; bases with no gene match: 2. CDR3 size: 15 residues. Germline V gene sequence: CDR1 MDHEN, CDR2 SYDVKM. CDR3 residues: CASSRTGGSNQPQHF. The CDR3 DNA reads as TGTGCCAGCAGCCGGACAGGGGGCAGCAATCAGCCCCAGCATTTT.

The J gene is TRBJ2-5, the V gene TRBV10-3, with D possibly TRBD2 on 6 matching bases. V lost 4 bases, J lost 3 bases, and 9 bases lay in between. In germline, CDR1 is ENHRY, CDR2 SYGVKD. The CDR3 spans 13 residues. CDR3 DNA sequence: TGTGCCATCAGTGGCGGGATGGAAGAGACCCAGTACTTC. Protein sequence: CAISGGMEETQYF.

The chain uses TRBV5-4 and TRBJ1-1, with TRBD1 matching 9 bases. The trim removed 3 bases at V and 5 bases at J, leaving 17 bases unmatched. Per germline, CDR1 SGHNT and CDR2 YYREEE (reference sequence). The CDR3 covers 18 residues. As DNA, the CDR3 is TGTGCCAGCAGCTCGATAACAGGGGGCGGCCGTCGGGGGACTGAAGCTTTCTTT. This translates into CASSSITGGGRRGTEAFF.

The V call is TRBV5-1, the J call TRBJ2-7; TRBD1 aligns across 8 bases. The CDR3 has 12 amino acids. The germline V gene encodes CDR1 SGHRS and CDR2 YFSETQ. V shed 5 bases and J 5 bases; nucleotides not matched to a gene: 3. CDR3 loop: CASSRTGNEQYF. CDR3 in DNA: TGCGCCAGCAGTCGGACAGGGAACGAGCAGTACTTC.

Here the CDR3 DNA reads TGTGCCAGCAGCCCGACAGGGGGTGTCACTGAAGCTTTCTTT. Amino acids: CASSPTGGVTEAFF. The chain links TRBV6-5 to TRBJ1-1; 9 bases line up with TRBD1. CDR1 MNHEY and CDR2 SVGAGI come from the germline V gene. The V segment lost 6 bases and the J segment 4 bases; nucleotides outside the gene matches: 6. This CDR3 has 14 residues.

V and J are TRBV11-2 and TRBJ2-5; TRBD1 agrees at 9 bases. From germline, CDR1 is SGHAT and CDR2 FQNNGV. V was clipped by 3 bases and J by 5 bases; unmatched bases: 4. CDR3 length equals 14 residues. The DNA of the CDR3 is TGTGCCAGCAGCTTGGACAGGGGTCGCGAGACCCAGTACTTC. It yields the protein CASSLDRGRETQYF.

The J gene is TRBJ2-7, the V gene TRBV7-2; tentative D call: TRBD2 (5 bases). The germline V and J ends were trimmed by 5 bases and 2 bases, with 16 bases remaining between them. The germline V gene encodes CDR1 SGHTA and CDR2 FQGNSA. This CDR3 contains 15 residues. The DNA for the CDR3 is TGTGCCAGCAGCCCTGACACCATCGGGGCCTACGAGCAGTACTTC. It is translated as CASSPDTIGAYEQYF. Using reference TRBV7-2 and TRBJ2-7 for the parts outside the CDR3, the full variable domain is GAGVSQSPSNKVTEKGKDVELRCDPISGHTALYWYRQSLGQGLEFLIYFQGNSAPDKSGLPSDRFSAERTGGSVSTLTIQRTQQEDSAVYLCASSPDTIGAYEQYFGPGTRLTVT.

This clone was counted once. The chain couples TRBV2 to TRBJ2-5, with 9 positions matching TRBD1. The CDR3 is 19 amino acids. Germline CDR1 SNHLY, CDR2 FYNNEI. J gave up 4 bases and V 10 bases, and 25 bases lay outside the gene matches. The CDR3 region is CATIPFEDRGNRRRETQYF. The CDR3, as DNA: TGTGCCACCATACCTTTTGAGGACAGGGGCAATCGTCGGCGAGAGACCCAGTACTTC.

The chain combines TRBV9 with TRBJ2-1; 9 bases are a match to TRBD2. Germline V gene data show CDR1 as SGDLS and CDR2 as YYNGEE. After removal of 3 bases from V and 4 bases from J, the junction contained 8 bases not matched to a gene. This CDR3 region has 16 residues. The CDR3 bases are TGTGCCAGCAGCGGAGAGGGACTAGCATATTACAATGAGCAGTTCTTC. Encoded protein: CASSGEGLAYYNEQFF.

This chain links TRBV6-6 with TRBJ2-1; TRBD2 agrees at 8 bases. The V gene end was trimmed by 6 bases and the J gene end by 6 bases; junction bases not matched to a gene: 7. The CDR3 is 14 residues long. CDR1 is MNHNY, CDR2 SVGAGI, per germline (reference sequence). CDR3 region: CASSSGLDFNEQFF. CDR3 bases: TGTGCCAGCAGCTCGGGACTAGATTTCAATGAGCAGTTCTTC.

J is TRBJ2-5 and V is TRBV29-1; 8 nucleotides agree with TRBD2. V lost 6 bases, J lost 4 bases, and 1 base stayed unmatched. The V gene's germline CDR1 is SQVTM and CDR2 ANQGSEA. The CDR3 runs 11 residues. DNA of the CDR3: TGCAGCGTCGGGACTAGAGAGACCCAGTACTTC. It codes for CSVGTRETQYF.

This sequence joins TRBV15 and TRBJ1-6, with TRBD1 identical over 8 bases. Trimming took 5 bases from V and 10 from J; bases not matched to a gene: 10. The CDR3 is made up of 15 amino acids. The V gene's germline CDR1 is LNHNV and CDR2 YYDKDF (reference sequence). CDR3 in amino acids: CATSPPDRVESPLHF. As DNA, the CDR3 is TGTGCCACCAGCCCTCCGGACAGGGTTGAATCACCCCTCCACTTT.

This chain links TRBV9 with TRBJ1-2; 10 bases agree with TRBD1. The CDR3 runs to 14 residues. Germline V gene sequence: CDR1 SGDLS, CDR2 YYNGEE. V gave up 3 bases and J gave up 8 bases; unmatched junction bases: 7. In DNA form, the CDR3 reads TGTGCCAGCAGCGCGCAGACAGGGGGCGTAGGCTACACCTTC. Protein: CASSAQTGGVGYTF. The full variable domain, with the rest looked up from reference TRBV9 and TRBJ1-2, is DSGVTQTPKHLITATGQRVTLRCSPRSGDLSVYWYQQSLDQGLQFLIQYYNGEERAKGNILERFSAQQFPDLHSELNLSSLELGDSALYFCASSAQTGGVGYTFGSGTRLTVV.

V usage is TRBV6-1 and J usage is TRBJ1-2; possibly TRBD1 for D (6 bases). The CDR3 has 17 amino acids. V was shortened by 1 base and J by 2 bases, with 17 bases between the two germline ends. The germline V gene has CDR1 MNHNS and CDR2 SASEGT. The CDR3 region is CASSEDAWGPLNYGYTF. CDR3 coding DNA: TGTGCCAGCAGTGAAGACGCGTGGGGGCCCCTGAACTATGGCTACACCTTC.

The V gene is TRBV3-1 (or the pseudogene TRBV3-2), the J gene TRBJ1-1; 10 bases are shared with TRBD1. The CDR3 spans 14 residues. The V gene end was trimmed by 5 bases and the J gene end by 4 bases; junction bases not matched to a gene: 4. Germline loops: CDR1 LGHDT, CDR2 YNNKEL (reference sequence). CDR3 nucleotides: TGTGCCAGCAGCTTTGGACAGGGGGGCACTGAAGCTTTCTTT. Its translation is CASSFGQGGTEAFF.

This CDR3 is CASSTTVREGNYGYTF. For the CDR3, the DNA is TGTGCCAGTAGTACGACCGTCAGGGAGGGAAACTATGGCTACACCTTC. The chain couples TRBV19 to TRBJ1-2, with a possible D match to TRBD1 (5 bases). In germline, CDR1 is LNHDA, CDR2 SQIVND (reference sequence). Trimming left V 4 bases short and J 2 bases short, with 17 bases between. The CDR3 consists of 16 residues.

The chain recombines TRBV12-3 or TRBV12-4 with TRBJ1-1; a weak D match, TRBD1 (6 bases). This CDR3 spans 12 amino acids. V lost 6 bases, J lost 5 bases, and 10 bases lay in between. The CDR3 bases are TGTGCCAGCAGCCTAAGGGGGACTGAAGCTTTCTTT. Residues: CASSLRGTEAFF.

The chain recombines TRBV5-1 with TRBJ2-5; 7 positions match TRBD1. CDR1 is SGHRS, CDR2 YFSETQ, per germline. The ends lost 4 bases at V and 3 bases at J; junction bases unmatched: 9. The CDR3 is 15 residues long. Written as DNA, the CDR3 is TGCGCCAGCAGCCGACAGGGTCGAGTAGAAGAGACCCAGTACTTC. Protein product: CASSRQGRVEETQYF. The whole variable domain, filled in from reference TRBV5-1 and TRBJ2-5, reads KAGVTQTPRYLIKTRGQQVTLSCSPISGHRSVSWYQQTPGQGLQFLFEYFSETQRNKGNFPGRFSGRQFSNSRSEMNVSTLELGDSALYLCASSRQGRVEETQYFGPGTRLLVL.

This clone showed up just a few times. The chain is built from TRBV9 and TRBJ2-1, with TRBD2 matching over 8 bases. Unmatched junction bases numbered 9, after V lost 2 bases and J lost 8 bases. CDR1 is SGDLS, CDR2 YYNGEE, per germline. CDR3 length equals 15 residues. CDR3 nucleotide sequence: TGTGCCAGCAGCGTGACCGGGACTAGAGGCGATGAGCAGTTCTTC. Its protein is CASSVTGTRGDEQFF.

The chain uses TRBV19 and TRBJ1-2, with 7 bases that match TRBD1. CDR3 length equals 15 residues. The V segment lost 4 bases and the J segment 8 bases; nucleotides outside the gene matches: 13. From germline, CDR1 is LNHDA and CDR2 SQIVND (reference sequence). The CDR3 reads CASSNHRGASLGYTF. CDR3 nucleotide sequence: TGTGCCAGTAGTAACCACAGGGGCGCCTCGCTCGGCTACACCTTC.

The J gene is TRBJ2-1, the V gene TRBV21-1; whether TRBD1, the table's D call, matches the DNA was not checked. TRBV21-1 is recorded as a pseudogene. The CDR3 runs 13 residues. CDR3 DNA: TGTGCCAGCAGCAAAGGTTTGGACAGGGAACTGTTCTTC. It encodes CASSKGLDRELFF.

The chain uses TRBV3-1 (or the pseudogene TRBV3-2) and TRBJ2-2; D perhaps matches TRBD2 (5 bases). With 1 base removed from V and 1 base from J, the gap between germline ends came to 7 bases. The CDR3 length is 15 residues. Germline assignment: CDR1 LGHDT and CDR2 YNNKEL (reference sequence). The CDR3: CASSQARENTGELFF. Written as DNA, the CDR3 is TGTGCCAGCAGCCAAGCGAGGGAGAACACCGGGGAGCTGTTTTTT.

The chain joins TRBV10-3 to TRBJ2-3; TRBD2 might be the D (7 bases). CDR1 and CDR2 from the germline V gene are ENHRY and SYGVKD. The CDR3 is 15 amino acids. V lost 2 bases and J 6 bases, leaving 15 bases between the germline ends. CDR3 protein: CAISEGGGPTDTQYF. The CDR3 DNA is TGTGCCATCAGTGAGGGGGGGGGCCCTACGGATACGCAGTATTTT.

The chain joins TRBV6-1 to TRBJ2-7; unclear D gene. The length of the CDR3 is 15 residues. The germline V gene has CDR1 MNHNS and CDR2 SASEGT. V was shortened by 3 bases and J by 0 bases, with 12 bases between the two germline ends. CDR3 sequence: CASSDQPLSSYEQYF. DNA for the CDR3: TGTGCCAGCAGTGATCAACCACTGAGCTCCTACGAGCAGTACTTC.

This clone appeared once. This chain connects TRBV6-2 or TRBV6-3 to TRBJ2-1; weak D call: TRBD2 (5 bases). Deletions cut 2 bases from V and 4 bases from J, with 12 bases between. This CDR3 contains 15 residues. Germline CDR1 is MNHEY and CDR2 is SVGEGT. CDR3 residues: CASSYASRPYNEQFF. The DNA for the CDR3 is TGTGCCAGCAGTTACGCTAGCCGTCCTTACAATGAGCAGTTCTTC.